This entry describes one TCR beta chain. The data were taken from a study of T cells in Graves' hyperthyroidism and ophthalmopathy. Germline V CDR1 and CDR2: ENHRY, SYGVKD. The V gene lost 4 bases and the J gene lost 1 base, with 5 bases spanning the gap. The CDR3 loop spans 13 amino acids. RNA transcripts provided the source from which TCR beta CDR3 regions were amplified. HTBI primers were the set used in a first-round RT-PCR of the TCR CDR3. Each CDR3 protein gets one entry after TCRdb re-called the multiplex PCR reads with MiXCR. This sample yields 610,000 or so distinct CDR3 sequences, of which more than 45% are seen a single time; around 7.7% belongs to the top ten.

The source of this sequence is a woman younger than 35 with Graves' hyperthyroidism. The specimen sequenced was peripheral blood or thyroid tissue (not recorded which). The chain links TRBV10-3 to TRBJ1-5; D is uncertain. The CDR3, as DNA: TGTGCCATCAGTGGTGACAGCAATCAGCCCCAGCATTTT. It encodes CAISGDSNQPQHF.